These 23 T cell receptor beta chains were sequenced from one sample in a study of cytotoxic CD8 clonotypes in ibrutinib-treated CLL. Profiling relied on immunoSEQ multiplex PCR, and the TCRdb table lists in-frame clones only, not all of them. Here the sample spans around 77,000 clones, 70% to 90% being singletons. The starting material was PBMCs, obtained at disease progression, from a patient treated with ibrutinib. The receptors stem from a human donor with chronic lymphocytic leukemia.

V gene TRBV20-1 combines with J gene TRBJ2-5; D is ambiguous. Between the trimmed V and J ends, which lost 0 bases and 5 bases, there was a span of 4 bases. This CDR3 is 11 amino acids long. Germline loops: CDR1 DFQATT, CDR2 SNEGSKA (reference sequence). The CDR3 bases are TGCAGTGCTAGAGATTTCGAGACCCAGTACTTC. It translates to CSARDFETQYF.

This clone was recorded once. This chain links TRBV5-1 with TRBJ1-2; a possible D gene is TRBD1 (5 bases). V lost 0 bases and J 8 bases, leaving 14 bases between the germline ends. Germline assignment: CDR1 SGHRS and CDR2 YFSETQ. The CDR3 covers 14 residues. This CDR3 is CASSLAFREGGYTF. The CDR3 bases are TGCGCCAGCAGCTTGGCCTTCAGGGAAGGAGGCTACACCTTC.

The V call is TRBV27, the J call TRBJ2-3, with a tentative D call TRBD2 (5 bases). Germline loops: CDR1 MNHEY, CDR2 SMNVEV (reference sequence). The CDR3 contains 15 residues. V was pared by 4 bases and J by 6 bases, with 17 bases between. CDR3 in DNA: TGTGCCAGCAGTTCACCCCCCGGTTCGGGGGATACGCAGTATTTT. It yields the protein CASSSPPGSGDTQYF.

This clone was observed many times. The chain combines TRBV7-2 with TRBJ2-5; TRBD2 agrees at 14 bases. Germline V CDR1 and CDR2: SGHTA, FQGNSA. CDR3 length: 17 residues. J gave up 5 bases and V 5 bases, and 10 bases lay outside the gene matches. CDR3 DNA: TGTGCCAGCAGCCTCCAGACTAGCGGGAGGGGCTGGGAGACCCAGTACTTC. This translates into CASSLQTSGRGWETQYF.

This clone was counted once. The V call is TRBV4-2, the J call TRBJ1-3; 11 nucleotides match TRBD1. CDR3 length: 16 amino acids. V trimming: 0 bases; J trimming: 7 bases; junction bases outside the gene matches: 5. Germline CDR1 reads LGHNA; CDR2 reads YNFKEQ. The CDR3 sequence is CASSQEGTGGLNTIYF. CDR3 DNA: TGTGCCAGCAGCCAAGAGGGGACAGGGGGTCTGAACACCATATATTTT.

The gene calls are TRBV19 and TRBJ2-1; no clear D. The germline V and J ends were trimmed by 1 base and 6 bases, with 10 bases remaining between them. Germline V gene lookup returns CDR1 LNHDA and CDR2 SQIVND (reference sequence). This CDR3 has 14 residues. The CDR3 region has the DNA TGTGCCAGTAGTATAGGAGGTGCGGCCAATGAGCAGTTCTTC. Its translation: CASSIGGAANEQFF.

The chain combines TRBV6-6 with TRBJ2-5, with TRBD1 matching over 9 bases. The junction had 7 bases not matched to a gene; V was cut back by 0 bases and J by 5 bases. Germline CDR1 reads MNHNY; CDR2 reads SVGAGI (reference sequence). This CDR3 comprises 16 residues. This chain's CDR3 is CASSYSGGQGWETQYF. The CDR3 region has the DNA TGTGCCAGCAGTTACTCGGGGGGACAGGGTTGGGAGACCCAGTACTTC.

The chain combines TRBV19 with TRBJ1-2, with D possibly matching TRBD1 (6 bases). The CDR3 sequence is 14 residues long. Deletions cut 4 bases from V and 1 base from J, with 10 bases between. Germline V CDR1 and CDR2: LNHDA, SQIVND (reference sequence). CDR3 residues: CASSKGHRNYGYTF. The CDR3, as DNA: TGTGCCAGTAGTAAGGGACACCGTAACTATGGCTACACCTTC.

V gene TRBV30 combines with J gene TRBJ1-2, with a possible D match to TRBD1 (6 bases). V lost 2 bases, J lost 0 bases, and 7 bases lay in between. This CDR3 is built from 13 residues. Germline CDR1 is GTSNPN and CDR2 is SVGIG (reference sequence). CDR3 loop: CAWSQGTNYGYTF. CDR3 in DNA: TGTGCCTGGAGTCAGGGGACTAACTATGGCTACACCTTC.

The chain carries TRBV18 and TRBJ2-2, with D maybe TRBD1 (6 bases). From germline, CDR1 is KGHSH and CDR2 LQKENI. The germline V and J ends were trimmed by 2 bases and 0 bases, with 13 bases remaining between them. CDR3 length equals 17 residues. The CDR3 is CASSPAFRGSNTGELFF. The CDR3 DNA reads TGTGCCAGCTCACCAGCGTTCAGGGGCTCGAACACCGGGGAGCTGTTTTTT.

The rearrangement joins TRBV11-2 to TRBJ2-7, with 11 nucleotides matching TRBD1. Trimming removed 6 bases from V and 3 bases from J; junction bases left unmatched: 4. The germline gives CDR1 SGHAT, CDR2 FQNNGV. This CDR3 region has 14 residues. The DNA for the CDR3 is TGTGCCAGCAGGACCGGGACAGGGGGCTACGAGCAGTACTTC. Translating gives CASRTGTGGYEQYF.

A single count supports this clone. The chain has TRBV5-1 and TRBJ1-1, with D maybe TRBD1 (5 bases). The germline V and J ends were trimmed by 1 base and 7 bases, with 23 bases remaining between them. This CDR3 contains 17 residues. The germline V gene encodes CDR1 SGHRS and CDR2 YFSETQ. The CDR3 region is CASSLKGSGTVSNEAFF. In nucleotides, the CDR3 is TGCGCCAGCAGCTTGAAAGGCAGCGGGACGGTATCGAATGAAGCTTTCTTT. Full variable domain (outside the CDR3, taken from reference TRBV5-1 and TRBJ1-1): KAGVTQTPRYLIKTRGQQVTLSCSPISGHRSVSWYQQTPGQGLQFLFEYFSETQRNKGNFPGRFSGRQFSNSRSEMNVSTLELGDSALYLCASSLKGSGTVSNEAFFGQGTRLTVV.

Of note for this clone: Different DNA sequences within this sample yield the same CDR3. V usage is TRBV29-1 and J usage is TRBJ1-1; D ambiguous. CDR1 and CDR2 (germline): SQVTM, ANQGSEA. V lost 1 base to trimming and J lost 0 bases, with 6 bases between them. The CDR3 consists of 13 residues. CDR3 nucleotides: TGCAGCGTTGAAGGAAGAATGAACACTGAAGCTTTCTTT. Translated, it gives CSVEGRMNTEAFF.

The V call is TRBV5-1, the J call TRBJ2-1; no clear D gene. The germline V gene has CDR1 SGHRS and CDR2 YFSETQ. V was cut by 0 bases and J by 5 bases, with 9 bases left in between. The CDR3 length is 14 residues. CDR3 coding DNA: TGCGCCAGCAGCTTGGGAGACTTAAACAATGAGCAGTTCTTC. It encodes CASSLGDLNNEQFF.

The chain has TRBV11-2 and TRBJ2-1, with D perhaps TRBD1 or TRBD2 (6 bases each). The CDR3 consists of 13 residues. The V gene lost 4 bases and the J gene lost 7 bases, with 11 bases spanning the gap. Germline V gives CDR1 SGHAT, CDR2 FQNNGV. The CDR3 nucleotides read TGTGCCAGCAGCTCCCAGGGGAGGAATGAGCAGTTCTTC. This gives the protein CASSSQGRNEQFF.

The V call is TRBV6-5, the J call TRBJ2-2; 9 nucleotides agree with TRBD1. The J segment lost 3 bases and the V segment lost 0 bases, leaving 2 bases of the junction unmatched. The CDR3 loop spans 16 amino acids. Germline values: CDR1 MNHEY, CDR2 SVGAGI. The CDR3 nucleotides are TGTGCCAGCAGTTACTCGGGACAGGGACACACCGGGGAGCTGTTTTTT. It encodes CASSYSGQGHTGELFF.

The V call is TRBV6-1, the J call TRBJ1-2; no clear D. Germline V CDR1 and CDR2: MNHNS, SASEGT. V lost 6 bases to trimming and J lost 4 bases, with 18 bases between them. This CDR3 has 15 residues. The CDR3 sequence: CASRRTLMGIYGYTF. CDR3 nucleotide sequence: TGTGCCAGCAGGAGGACCTTGATGGGGATCTATGGCTACACCTTC.

The chain combines TRBV7-9 with TRBJ2-5, with 7 bases aligning to TRBD1. The germline V gene encodes CDR1 SEHNR and CDR2 FQNEAQ (reference sequence). Losses at the gene ends were 5 bases for V and 5 bases for J; bases not matched to a gene: 11. CDR3 length: 15 amino acids. Here the CDR3 reads CASSTTTGPQETQYF. Here the CDR3 DNA reads TGTGCCAGCAGCACGACGACAGGGCCCCAGGAGACCCAGTACTTC.

The rearrangement uses TRBV30 and TRBJ2-7; TRBD2 aligns across 11 bases. Germline V gene data show CDR1 as GTSNPN and CDR2 as SVGIG (reference sequence). The V segment lost 3 bases and the J segment 6 bases; nucleotides outside the gene matches: 7. This CDR3 spans 14 amino acids. The CDR3 DNA is TGTGCCTGGAGACATAGCGGGAGGGCTCGCGAGCAGTACTTC. Protein: CAWRHSGRAREQYF.

The V call is TRBV2, the J call TRBJ1-2, with unresolved D. The CDR3 covers 11 residues. The V end lost 8 bases, the J end lost 8 bases, and 12 bases lay between the germline ends. Germline V gene lookup returns CDR1 SNHLY and CDR2 FYNNEI. The CDR3 sequence is CASHYSGGYTF. The DNA for the CDR3 is TGTGCCAGCCATTACAGTGGCGGCTACACCTTC.

This chain connects TRBV28 to TRBJ2-3; D possibly matches TRBD1 or TRBD2 (5 bases each). CDR1 MDHEN and CDR2 SYDVKM come from the germline V gene. V was shortened by 6 bases and J by 6 bases, with 22 bases between the two germline ends. This CDR3 spans 16 amino acids. The CDR3 spells CASRGLRDGPGDTQYF. The CDR3 DNA reads as TGTGCCAGCAGAGGTCTTCGGGACGGCCCTGGGGATACGCAGTATTTT.

This chain uses TRBV10-2 with TRBJ1-5, with unresolved D. The V and J ends lost 11 bases and 0 bases respectively, with 11 bases between them. CDR3 size: 13 residues. The germline V gene has CDR1 WSHSY and CDR2 SAAADI. Here the CDR3 reads CAAADPSNQPQHF. In DNA, the CDR3 is TGCGCCGCCGCGGATCCTAGCAATCAGCCCCAGCATTTT.

V gene TRBV10-3 combines with J gene TRBJ2-4; 10 bases map to TRBD1. V shed 2 bases and J 0 bases; nucleotides not matched to a gene: 7. In germline, CDR1 is ENHRY, CDR2 SYGVKD. The CDR3 totals 18 residues. Here the CDR3 DNA reads TGTGCCATCAGTGAGGGGGGAGGGACAGGGGCAGCCAAAAACATTCAGTACTTC. It translates to CAISEGGGTGAAKNIQYF.